One sample yielded the 29 T cell receptor beta chains listed below, sequenced in a study of regulatory T cells in long-lasting Graves disease. Time point: persistent/refractory GD, antithyroid drugs over 5 years with positive TRAb. The TCR library used RNA extracted from PBMCs. CDR3-region Arm-PCR and iRepertoire HTBI primers produced the TCR beta libraries. TCRdb reprocessed the multiplex PCR reads with MiXCR, giving one entry per CDR3 protein. The sample includes 700,000 or so distinct CDR3 sequences, 25% to 35% seen only once; the top ten take 40% to 55%. The specimen comprised peripheral blood mononuclear cells (PBMCs), sampled when the disease was refractory, from a patient treated with antithyroid drugs. These receptor sequences come from a female donor with Graves disease.

The V gene is TRBV10-3, the J gene TRBJ1-5, with D maybe TRBD1 (5 bases). The CDR3 contains 15 residues. V gave up 10 bases and J gave up 9 bases, with 25 bases separating them. Per the germline V gene, CDR1 is ENHRY and CDR2 is SYGVKD. This chain's CDR3 is CATTPDSGGGLPQHF. Written as DNA, the CDR3 is TGTGCCACAACCCCCGACAGCGGGGGTGGGTTGCCCCAGCATTTT.

This clonotype has just a few counts. CDR3 bases: TGTGCCAGCAGCCGACCGACAGGGAGGTCTGCTGAAGCTTTCTTT. Its translation: CASSRPTGRSAEAFF. The J gene is TRBJ1-1, the V gene TRBV11-2; 7 nucleotides align to TRBD1. The CDR3 is made up of 15 amino acids. CDR1 is SGHAT and CDR2 is FQNNGV in the germline V gene. V lost 5 bases and J lost 6; bases outside the gene matches: 12.

This clonotype has just a few counts. This chain links TRBV29-1 with TRBJ1-2, with a weak D call TRBD1 (6 bases). Germline V gives CDR1 SQVTM, CDR2 ANQGSEA. CDR3 length equals 12 residues. Trimming stripped 6 bases from V and 8 bases from J, with 16 bases between. The CDR3 loop is CSVPQGRTGYTF. The CDR3 nucleotides read TGCAGCGTACCCCAGGGGAGGACGGGCTACACCTTC.

This clonotype was observed at least ten times. The rearrangement joins TRBV11-2 to TRBJ2-7; the D gene is possibly TRBD1 (6 bases). Trimming shortened V by 1 base and J by 3 bases, and 13 bases separated the two germline ends. This CDR3 region has 15 residues. Per germline, CDR1 SGHAT and CDR2 FQNNGV. The CDR3: CASSLVGADLYEQYF. The CDR3 coding sequence is TGTGCCAGCAGCTTAGTGGGGGCCGACCTCTACGAGCAGTACTTC.

This clonotype was seen at least ten times. The chain has TRBV28 and TRBJ1-5, with unresolved D. The germline V gene has CDR1 MDHEN and CDR2 SYDVKM. CDR3 length: 17 amino acids. V was trimmed by 2 bases and J by 0 bases, leaving 14 bases between them. The DNA for the CDR3 is TGTGCCAGCAGTTTACCCGTCTGGGAATCTAGCAATCAGCCCCAGCATTTT. This encodes CASSLPVWESSNQPQHF.

This clonotype occurred a few times. This rearrangement joins TRBV11-2 to TRBJ2-5; TRBD2 matches 10 bases. The V gene's germline CDR1 is SGHAT and CDR2 FQNNGV. V lost 5 bases, J lost 4 bases, and 7 bases stayed unmatched. The CDR3 consists of 15 residues. As DNA, the CDR3 is TGTGCCAGCAGCAGAAAAGCGGGAGGGCCAGAGACCCAGTACTTC. This sequence encodes CASSRKAGGPETQYF.

The chain is built from TRBV12-3 or TRBV12-4 and TRBJ2-5, with TRBD2 identical over 14 bases. Germline trimming cut 5 bases from V and 7 bases from J; bases unmatched to any gene: 6. The CDR3 totals 15 residues. For the CDR3, the DNA is TGTGCCAGCAGTCCGACTAGCGGGAGGGGTGGGACCCAGTACTTC. It specifies CASSPTSGRGGTQYF.

The V gene is TRBV6-1, the J gene TRBJ1-6; D remains unclear. Trimming pared 6 bases from V and 4 bases from J, leaving 7 bases between. CDR3 length equals 13 residues. Germline-derived CDR1 and CDR2 are MNHNS and SASEGT. In DNA form, the CDR3 reads TGTGCCAGCAGGATAGCGTATAATTCACCCCTCCACTTT. This gives the protein CASRIAYNSPLHF.

This clonotype occurred a few times. The chain links TRBV12-3 or TRBV12-4 to TRBJ2-2; no clear D gene. Trimming cost V 2 bases and J 3 bases, with 4 bases left between them. The CDR3 totals 13 residues. The CDR3 here is CASSLQYTGELFF. The CDR3 DNA reads TGTGCCAGCAGTTTACAGTACACCGGGGAGCTGTTTTTT.

The sample holds a few counts of this clonotype. V usage is TRBV6-1 and J usage is TRBJ1-5; a weak D match, TRBD1 (6 bases). Germline V gene sequence: CDR1 MNHNS, CDR2 SASEGT. Trimming removed 6 bases at V and 0 bases at J, with 15 bases between. The CDR3 extends over 16 amino acids. CDR3 region: CASSLQGSLSNQPQHF. The CDR3 DNA sequence: TGTGCCAGCAGCTTACAGGGATCCCTTAGCAATCAGCCCCAGCATTTT.

This clonotype was found a few times. The genes are TRBV6-1 and TRBJ2-7; D unresolved. In germline, CDR1 is MNHNS, CDR2 SASEGT. Trimming removed 7 bases from V and 0 bases from J, with 10 bases in between. The CDR3 covers 13 residues. The CDR3 is CASNPRSSYEQYF. The CDR3 DNA reads TGTGCCAGCAATCCGCGGAGCTCCTACGAGCAGTACTTC.

The genes are TRBV2 and TRBJ1-3; D ambiguous. Germline-derived CDR1 and CDR2 are SNHLY and FYNNEI. The CDR3 consists of 16 residues. V lost 8 bases to trimming and J lost 2 bases, with 19 bases between them. CDR3 amino acids: CASLTRSLRAGNTIYF. In nucleotides, the CDR3 is TGTGCCAGCCTTACGCGGAGCCTAAGGGCTGGAAACACCATATATTTT. The variable domain in full, completed from reference TRBV2 and TRBJ1-3, reads EPEVTQTPSHQVTQMGQEVILRCVPISNHLYFYWYRQILGQKVEFLVSFYNNEISEKSEIFDDQFSVERPDGSNFTLKIRSTKLEDSAMYFCASLTRSLRAGNTIYFGEGSWLTVV.

The rearrangement joins TRBV6-2 or TRBV6-3 to TRBJ2-2; D is possibly TRBD2 (6 bases). V was clipped by 2 bases and J by 1 base, with 11 bases between them. Germline CDR1 is MNHEY and CDR2 is SVGEGT. This CDR3 is 16 amino acids long. The CDR3 DNA reads as TGTGCCAGCAGTTACGGGGGGAGTTTGAACACCGGGGAGCTGTTTTTT. Translating gives CASSYGGSLNTGELFF.

The sample holds many counts of this clonotype. CDR3 in DNA: TGTGCCAGCAGGCAGACAGGTACCAATGAAAAACTGTTTTTT. Protein product: CASRQTGTNEKLFF. This chain links TRBV25-1 with TRBJ1-4, with a weak D call TRBD1 (6 bases). Trimming took off 6 bases at V and 5 bases at J, with 13 bases between the two ends. The V gene's germline CDR1 is MGHDK and CDR2 SYGVNS. CDR3 length: 14 residues.

There are a few counts of this clonotype. The rearrangement joins TRBV27 to TRBJ2-5, with D perhaps TRBD1 or TRBD2 (6 bases each). The V gene's germline CDR1 is MNHEY and CDR2 SMNVEV (reference sequence). The V and J ends lost 3 bases and 0 bases respectively, with 14 bases between them. The CDR3 spans 16 residues. The CDR3 bases are TGTGCCAGCAGTTTCTCCATAGGGGGGTACCAAGAGACCCAGTACTTC. As protein: CASSFSIGGYQETQYF.

The V gene is TRBV4-1, the J gene TRBJ2-7, with 12 bases identical to TRBD2. The CDR3 length is 15 residues. J gave up 11 bases and V 1 base, and 9 bases lay outside the gene matches. Germline values: CDR1 MGHRA, CDR2 YSYEKL. The CDR3 here is CASSQAWTSGTGKYF. The CDR3 DNA is TGCGCCAGCAGCCAAGCGTGGACTAGCGGGACCGGAAAGTACTTC.

J is TRBJ1-1 and V is TRBV18; no clear D gene. Germline-derived CDR1 and CDR2 are KGHSH and LQKENI. V gave up 2 bases and J gave up 5 bases, with 15 bases separating them. This CDR3 has 15 amino acids. The CDR3 DNA reads as TGTGCCAGCTCACCAGCCACCGGAATGGGGACTGAAGCTTTCTTT. It translates to CASSPATGMGTEAFF.

This sequence joins TRBV25-1 and TRBJ1-6; D might be TRBD1 (6 bases). Germline CDR1 MGHDK, CDR2 SYGVNS. The CDR3 is 13 residues long. V was clipped by 5 bases and J by 12 bases, with 14 bases between them. CDR3 sequence: CASSKGDTKPLHF. CDR3 DNA sequence: TGTGCCAGCAGTAAGGGGGATACTAAACCCCTCCACTTT. Using reference TRBV25-1 and TRBJ1-6 for the parts outside the CDR3, the full variable domain is EADIYQTPRYLVIGTGKKITLECSQTMGHDKMYWYQQDPGMELHLIHYSYGVNSTEKGDLSSESTVSRIRTEHFPLTLESARPSHTSQYLCASSKGDTKPLHFGNGTRLTVT.

This clonotype was found a few times. This sequence joins TRBV6-1 and TRBJ2-7; TRBD1 matches 8 bases. Trimming removed 5 bases from V and 7 bases from J; junction bases left unmatched: 13. The CDR3 has 15 amino acids. Germline CDR1 and CDR2: MNHNS and SASEGT. In DNA, the CDR3 is TGTGCCAGCAGTACCCAGGGGGCCTGGGGGCTAGAGCAGTACTTC. It codes for CASSTQGAWGLEQYF.

This clonotype was counted a few times. The gene calls are TRBV29-1 and TRBJ2-7; 8 positions agree with TRBD2. The CDR3 contains 15 residues. Germline values: CDR1 SQVTM, CDR2 ANQGSEA. The trim removed 0 bases at V and 2 bases at J, leaving 6 bases unmatched. The DNA for the CDR3 is TGCAGCGTTGAAGAGCCGGGGGGGTTCCCCTACGAGCAGTACTTC. It encodes CSVEEPGGFPYEQYF.

The chain uses TRBV6-5 and TRBJ2-3; a weak D match, TRBD1 (6 bases). The V gene lost 0 bases and the J gene lost 1 base, with 11 bases spanning the gap. CDR1 and CDR2 (germline): MNHEY, SVGAGI. This CDR3 is built from 16 residues. CDR3 loop: CASSYSRRQGTDTQYF. The CDR3 region has the DNA TGTGCCAGCAGTTACTCGAGGCGACAGGGCACAGATACGCAGTATTTT.

This clonotype was seen at least ten times. The genes are TRBV28 and TRBJ1-1, with D uncertain. V was pared by 3 bases and J by 1 base, with 9 bases between. CDR1 and CDR2 (germline): MDHEN, SYDVKM. This CDR3 spans 14 amino acids. This CDR3 is CASSFHPQNTEAFF. CDR3 coding DNA: TGTGCCAGCAGTTTCCACCCCCAGAACACTGAAGCTTTCTTT. The variable domain in full, completed from reference TRBV28 and TRBJ1-1, reads DVKVTQSSRYLVKRTGEKVFLECVQDMDHENMFWYRQDPGLGLRLIYFSYDVKMKEKGDIPEGYSVSREKKERFSLILESASTNQTSMYLCASSFHPQNTEAFFGQGTRLTVV.

This CDR3 reads CSARESGYTF. The CDR3 DNA sequence: TGCAGTGCTAGAGAGAGCGGCTACACCTTC. The chain is built from TRBV20-1 and TRBJ1-2; D is uncertain. V gave up 0 bases and J gave up 8 bases, with 4 bases separating them. CDR3 length equals 10 residues. Germline values: CDR1 DFQATT, CDR2 SNEGSKA (reference sequence).

This clonotype was seen only a few times. The gene calls are TRBV7-8 and TRBJ1-3; D is possibly TRBD1 (6 bases). The V gene's germline CDR1 is SGHVS and CDR2 FQNEAQ. This CDR3 has 15 residues. The V gene lost 0 bases and the J gene lost 4 bases, with 10 bases spanning the gap. DNA of the CDR3: TGTGCCAGCAGCTTAGCGCAGGGGCCGGGAAACACCATATATTTT. Protein product: CASSLAQGPGNTIYF.

The V gene is TRBV20-1, the J gene TRBJ1-5, with TRBD1 as a possible D gene (5 bases). Trimming removed 6 bases at V and 9 bases at J, with 21 bases between. The CDR3 totals 14 residues. In germline, CDR1 is DFQATT, CDR2 SNEGSKA (reference sequence). This chain's CDR3 is CSAWGSRGGGPQHF. Written as DNA, the CDR3 is TGCAGTGCCTGGGGTTCAAGGGGAGGAGGGCCCCAGCATTTT.

The chain is built from TRBV30 and TRBJ2-5; 7 nucleotides line up with TRBD2. CDR1 and CDR2 from the germline V gene are GTSNPN and SVGIG (reference sequence). The junction had 4 bases not matched to a gene; V was cut back by 2 bases and J by 4 bases. This CDR3 has 13 residues. The CDR3 DNA reads as TGTGCCTGGAGTTTTTTAGCGGGAGAGACCCAGTACTTC. This codes for CAWSFLAGETQYF.

The rearrangement joins TRBV10-3 to TRBJ1-5; 9 nucleotides line up with TRBD1. The germline V gene encodes CDR1 ENHRY and CDR2 SYGVKD. The CDR3 covers 15 residues. V lost 6 bases to trimming and J lost 4 bases; unmatched junction nucleotides: 7. The CDR3 protein is CAISAGTGRNQPQHF. CDR3 DNA sequence: TGTGCCATCAGCGCCGGGACAGGGAGAAATCAGCCCCAGCATTTT.

The rearrangement joins TRBV6-5 to TRBJ2-3, with D hard to call. Trimming left V 2 bases short and J 2 bases short, with 14 bases between. The CDR3 is made up of 16 amino acids. Per the germline V gene, CDR1 is MNHEY and CDR2 is SVGAGI. The CDR3 is CASSYDLASDTDTQYF. In DNA form, the CDR3 reads TGTGCCAGCAGTTACGATTTGGCCTCTGACACAGATACGCAGTATTTT.

Only a few counts were recorded for this clonotype. One base away lies a much larger clone, so this may be a sequencing read error. The chain carries TRBV28 and TRBJ1-5; the D is unclear. The CDR3 is 12 residues long. Trimming shortened V by 6 bases and J by 1 base, and 4 bases separated the two germline ends. CDR1 and CDR2 (germline): MDHEN, SYDVKM. DNA for the CDR3: TGTGCCAGCAGGAAGAGCAATCAGCCCCAGCATTTT. It translates to CASRKSNQPQHF.